This entry features one TCR beta chain sequence. Its target is unknown. The table came from immunoSEQ multiplex PCR; TCRdb's copy has only in-frame clones and leaves some out. The sample consists of just over 2,000,000 clones, approximately 94% of them appearing once. Terminally differentiated effector memory CD45RA+ cells were excluded from the naive CD8 cells, which were CD45RO-negative and positively selected for CCR7. V lost 0 bases to trimming and J lost 3 bases, with 12 bases between them. Per the germline V gene, CDR1 is SGHNT and CDR2 is YYREEE (reference sequence). The CDR3 spans 15 residues. The sample is drawn from a study of shared clonotypes between healthy human individuals. Findings and caveats of the study: The study generally estimated greater richness for naive than memory subsets.

The V call is TRBV5-4, the J call TRBJ1-2, with D possibly matching TRBD1 (5 bases). The specimen sequenced was naive CD8+ T cells sorted from blood. The receptor was isolated from a young man in good health. Written as DNA, the CDR3 is TGTGCCAGCAGCTTGGGCAGGGCGTCGGACTATGGCTACACCTTC. Amino acids: CASSLGRASDYGYTF.